These T cell receptor beta chains were read from a single sample in a study of human T cells and chemical hapten exposure. TCRdb analysed the RACE reads with MiXCR anew, one entry per CDR3 protein. This sample has around 71,000 distinct CDR3 sequences, with roughly 9.2% found just once. The sample consisted of whole blood, taken in connection with sensitization to the hapten diphenylcyclopropenone (DPC). Receptor source: a woman aged 40-49 years with alopecia areata. Some clones in this sample may be carry-over from other donors' samples. Both conserved end residues are part of each CDR3. Each record gives: J gene, V gene, clone size, D gene, CDR3 DNA, CDR3 protein. A D gene is named only where the DNA matches it firmly. Clone size appears in some rows only: once, few, many, or a class for an expanded clone.

J gene: TRBJ2-3
V gene: TRBV4-3
clone size: many
D gene: TRBD2
CDR3 DNA: TGCGCCAGCAGCCTGGACCCGGGACTAGCGGGGGATACGCAGTATTTT
CDR3 protein: CASSLDPGLAGDTQYF

J gene: TRBJ2-7
V gene: TRBV10-3
clone size: many
D gene: TRBD1
CDR3 DNA: TGTGCCATCAGTGAGTCACAGGGGAGTCAGGAGCAGTACTTC
CDR3 protein: CAISESQGSQEQYF

J gene: TRBJ1-5
V gene: TRBV12-3/TRBV12-4
clone size: NA
D gene: NA
CDR3 DNA: TGTGCCAGCAGTTTTTTCGGGGGAAATCAGCCCCAGCATTTT
CDR3 protein: CASSFFGGNQPQHF

J gene: TRBJ2-1
V gene: TRBV12-3/TRBV12-4
clone size: NA
D gene: NA
CDR3 DNA: TGTGCCAGCAGACCGGGATCCAACAATGAGCAGTTCTTC
CDR3 protein: CASRPGSNNEQFF

J gene: TRBJ2-1
V gene: TRBV2
clone size: NA
D gene: TRBD2
CDR3 DNA: TGTGCCAGCAGGGCAGCGGGGGGCCGAATTTACAATGAGCAGTTCTTC
CDR3 protein: CASRAAGGRIYNEQFF

J gene: TRBJ2-1
V gene: TRBV7-6
clone size: many
D gene: NA
CDR3 DNA: TGTGCCAGCAGCCCCAGGGTGTGGGGGTTTGACAATGAGCAGTTCTTC
CDR3 protein: CASSPRVWGFDNEQFF

J gene: TRBJ1-1
V gene: TRBV7-2
clone size: many
D gene: NA
CDR3 DNA: TGTGCCAGCAGCTTGGGCGGGACGGGGGGCACTGAAGCTTTCTTT
CDR3 protein: CASSLGGTGGTEAFF

J gene: TRBJ1-5
V gene: TRBV3-1
clone size: NA
D gene: NA
CDR3 DNA: TGTGCCAGCAGCCCACAAGGGGTTCAGCCCCAGCATTTT
CDR3 protein: CASSPQGVQPQHF

J gene: TRBJ2-3
V gene: TRBV7-9
clone size: NA
D gene: TRBD2
CDR3 DNA: TGTGCCAGCAGCGTTAGCGGGGCGACAGATACGCAGTATTTT
CDR3 protein: CASSVSGATDTQYF

J gene: TRBJ1-2
V gene: TRBV18
clone size: few
D gene: TRBD1
CDR3 DNA: TGTGCCAGCTCACCCGGGACAGGGGGCTTTGGCTACACCTTC
CDR3 protein: CASSPGTGGFGYTF

J gene: TRBJ2-7
V gene: TRBV7-9
clone size: many
D gene: NA
CDR3 DNA: TGTGCCAGCAGCCGACAGAGGGAGCAGTACTTC
CDR3 protein: CASSRQREQYF

J gene: TRBJ2-1
V gene: TRBV7-9
clone size: few
D gene: NA
CDR3 DNA: TGTGCCAGCAGCTTACCCGGTACGGGCGAATACAATGAGCAGTTCTTC
CDR3 protein: CASSLPGTGEYNEQFF

J gene: TRBJ1-6
V gene: TRBV18
clone size: NA
D gene: TRBD1
CDR3 DNA: TGTGCCAGCTCACAACTGACAGGGGCCAATTCACCCCTCCACTTT
CDR3 protein: CASSQLTGANSPLHF

J gene: TRBJ2-3
V gene: TRBV6-5
clone size: NA
D gene: NA
CDR3 DNA: TGTGCCAGCAAGATCGGCCCGGCCGCCACAGATACGCAGTATTTT
CDR3 protein: CASKIGPAATDTQYF

J gene: TRBJ2-7
V gene: TRBV11-2
clone size: many
D gene: NA
CDR3 DNA: TGTGCCAGCAACTTACGGTCCGGCGAGCAGTACTTC
CDR3 protein: CASNLRSGEQYF

J gene: TRBJ1-6
V gene: TRBV5-4
clone size: few
D gene: TRBD1
CDR3 DNA: TGTGCCAGCAGCTTGACGAGGACAGGGGTCGGCGATAATTCACCCCTCCACTTT
CDR3 protein: CASSLTRTGVGDNSPLHF

J gene: TRBJ1-2
V gene: TRBV20-1
clone size: NA
D gene: NA
CDR3 DNA: TGCAGTGCTAGATCGGGCAGCCTCTATGGCTACACCTTC
CDR3 protein: CSARSGSLYGYTF

J gene: TRBJ2-7
V gene: TRBV6-2/TRBV6-3
clone size: few
D gene: TRBD2
CDR3 DNA: TGTGCCAGCAGTGGAGCACTAGCGGGGGAGCCCTACGAGCAGTACTTC
CDR3 protein: CASSGALAGEPYEQYF

J gene: TRBJ1-1
V gene: TRBV12-3/TRBV12-4
clone size: many
D gene: NA
CDR3 DNA: TGTGCCAGCAGCCCCCTTTTGTGGGACAAGAACACTGAAGCTTTCTTT
CDR3 protein: CASSPLLWDKNTEAFF

J gene: TRBJ2-3
V gene: TRBV29-1
clone size: NA
D gene: NA
CDR3 DNA: TGCAGCGTGCCTTTGGGGGCAAATACGCAGTATTTT
CDR3 protein: CSVPLGANTQYF

J gene: TRBJ1-1
V gene: TRBV20-1
clone size: NA
D gene: NA
CDR3 DNA: TGCAGTGCTAGAGTGATCGGGGGAAGGGAGAACACTGAAGCTTTCTTT
CDR3 protein: CSARVIGGRENTEAFF

J gene: TRBJ1-3
V gene: TRBV20-1
clone size: few
D gene: TRBD1
CDR3 DNA: TGCAGTGCTGGGAGACAGGGAAGAAACACCATATATTTT
CDR3 protein: CSAGRQGRNTIYF

J gene: TRBJ1-2
V gene: TRBV28
clone size: many
D gene: NA
CDR3 DNA: TGTGCCAGCACGGATAGCCAGAGAGCTAACTATGGCTACACCTTC
CDR3 protein: CASTDSQRANYGYTF

J gene: TRBJ1-1
V gene: TRBV7-2
clone size: NA
D gene: NA
CDR3 DNA: TGTGCCAGCAGCTTATCAGTCCTCCGGCCAGTGGACACTGAAGCTTTCTTT
CDR3 protein: CASSLSVLRPVDTEAFF